This T cell receptor beta chain was observed in a study of patients and donors after allogeneic stem cell transplantation. Via MiXCR, TCRdb re-called the RT-PCR reads, giving one row per CDR3 protein. Altogether approximately 430,000 distinct CDR3 sequences are present, 16% being singletons, with the ten largest covering about 7%. A few counts support this clonotype. V lost 5 bases, J lost 2 bases, and 5 bases stayed unmatched. The CDR3 runs to 16 residues. Germline CDR1 reads SNHLY; CDR2 reads FYNNEI. Sequencing input: blood, either unsorted or a sorted T cell fraction (not recorded which). The source of this sequence is a human donor who was either an allogeneic HSCT recipient or a stem cell or donor lymphocyte infusion donor (not recorded which). It is not recorded whose cells these are; they may come from a transplant donor. This chain uses TRBV2 with TRBJ2-5; TRBD2 matches at 13 bases. The CDR3 loop is CASSLTSGGLQETQYF. CDR3 DNA: TGTGCCAGCAGTCTGACTAGCGGGGGGCTGCAAGAGACCCAGTACTTC.